What follows are 19 T cell receptor beta chains derived from one specimen sequenced in a study of human T cells and chemical hapten exposure. Extraction of total RNA was performed on unfractionated whole blood. TCRdb used MiXCR to reprocess the 5' RACE reads, holding one entry per CDR3 protein. The data show about 140,000 distinct CDR3 sequences, with around 4.1% seen just once and over 1.2% held by the top ten. The receptors stem from a female donor in good health.

The sample holds many counts of this clonotype. The chain has TRBV19 and TRBJ2-7; 7 bases line up with TRBD2. Losses at the gene ends were 6 bases for V and 5 bases for J; bases not matched to a gene: 4. Germline CDR1 reads LNHDA; CDR2 reads SQIVND (reference sequence). The length of the CDR3 is 12 residues. The CDR3 coding sequence is TGTGCCAGTAGCAGCACTAGCGACGAGCAGTACTTC. This encodes CASSSTSDEQYF.

On this clonotype itself: A read error may explain this, as a much larger clone is one base away. The chain combines TRBV2 with TRBJ2-1; either TRBD1 or TRBD2 may supply D (5 bases each). Germline V gives CDR1 SNHLY, CDR2 FYNNEI. The CDR3 extends over 14 amino acids. The germline V and J ends were trimmed by 5 bases and 10 bases, with 18 bases remaining between them. The CDR3 region is CASSMGRAVGEQFF. For the CDR3, the DNA is TGTGCCAGCAGTATGGGACGAGCGGTAGGGGAGCAGTTCTTC.

At least ten counts were recorded for this clonotype. The rearrangement uses TRBV20-1 and TRBJ2-7; 7 nucleotides align to TRBD2. The CDR3 has 14 amino acids. The germline V gene encodes CDR1 DFQATT and CDR2 SNEGSKA (reference sequence). Trimming at V came to 0 bases and at J to 2 bases, leaving 4 bases not matched to a gene. The CDR3 DNA reads as TGCAGTGCTAGAGACCCAGCGGGGACCTACGAGCAGTACTTC. As protein: CSARDPAGTYEQYF.

This clonotype has at least ten counts. The V and J genes are TRBV7-2 and TRBJ1-5; D remains ambiguous. The CDR3 has 15 residues. Trimming removed 1 base from V and 0 bases from J, with 7 bases in between. Germline-derived CDR1 and CDR2 are SGHTA and FQGNSA. In nucleotides, the CDR3 is TGTGCCAGCAGCTTAGTTCCGGCTAGCAATCAGCCCCAGCATTTT. Translating it yields CASSLVPASNQPQHF.

Many counts were recorded for this clonotype. The genes are TRBV19 and TRBJ1-5; maybe TRBD1 (5 bases). CDR1 is LNHDA, CDR2 SQIVND, per germline (reference sequence). The CDR3 is made up of 16 amino acids. Trimming cost V 2 bases and J 2 bases, with 13 bases left between them. The CDR3 DNA is TGTGCCAGTAGTATAATTATGGGGGTTGGCAATCAGCCCCAGCATTTT. Its protein product is CASSIIMGVGNQPQHF.

This clonotype occurred many times. The chain combines TRBV6-5 with TRBJ2-5, with D perhaps assigned TRBD1 or TRBD2 (5 bases each). This CDR3 region has 16 residues. Germline V lookup: CDR1 MNHEY, CDR2 SVGAGI. The V end was cut by 5 bases, the J end by 4 bases, with 20 bases between. The CDR3 sequence is CASSPAYEGRGETQYF. CDR3 DNA sequence: TGTGCCAGCAGTCCTGCTTACGAGGGGAGAGGAGAGACCCAGTACTTC.

This clonotype was recorded many times. The chain combines TRBV5-8 with TRBJ1-3; D possibly corresponds to TRBD1 (5 bases). Germline CDR1 reads SGHTS; CDR2 reads YDEGEE. V dropped 1 base and J dropped 10 bases, with 21 bases sitting between them. This CDR3 is built from 16 residues. The CDR3 reads CASSLPGLKPGGTIYF. In nucleotides, the CDR3 is TGTGCCAGCAGCTTGCCAGGGCTCAAACCCGGGGGGACCATATATTTT.

This clonotype was seen at least ten times. V and J are TRBV12-3 or TRBV12-4 and TRBJ1-5, with TRBD1 matching over 10 bases. This CDR3 has 16 amino acids. V dropped 4 bases and J dropped 6; count of bases not matched to a gene: 9. The CDR3 spells CASSYGTGELGQPQHF. Here the CDR3 DNA reads TGTGCCAGCAGTTATGGGACAGGGGAGTTGGGTCAGCCCCAGCATTTT.

This clonotype was counted many times. The J gene is TRBJ2-7, the V gene TRBV20-1; D is ambiguous. With 0 bases removed from V and 4 bases from J, the gap between germline ends came to 10 bases. This CDR3 is built from 13 residues. Germline V CDR1 and CDR2: DFQATT, SNEGSKA (reference sequence). The CDR3 DNA reads TGCAGTGCTAGAGATGAATCTACGTACGAGCAGTACTTC. As protein: CSARDESTYEQYF.

This clonotype was counted at least ten times. The V and J genes are TRBV29-1 and TRBJ2-3, with 8 bases lining up with TRBD1. The CDR3 covers 16 residues. Germline V lookup: CDR1 SQVTM, CDR2 ANQGSEA. With V trimmed by 3 bases and J by 1 base, 9 bases remained unmatched. The CDR3 sequence: CSVDQGASKGTDTQYF. The CDR3 DNA reads as TGCAGCGTTGACCAGGGGGCGAGTAAGGGCACAGATACGCAGTATTTT.

The J gene is TRBJ2-1, the V gene TRBV20-1; the D gene is possibly TRBD2 (5 bases). CDR1 and CDR2 from the germline V gene are DFQATT and SNEGSKA (reference sequence). Between the trimmed V and J ends, which lost 0 bases and 1 base, there was a span of 13 bases. The CDR3 length is 16 residues. The CDR3 DNA is TGCAGTGCTAGAGATGTATTGGACTGTTCCTACAATGAGCAGTTCTTC. Protein product: CSARDVLDCSYNEQFF.

This clonotype was detected only a few times. CDR3 amino acids: CASSLIIGASGGAADTQYF. The DNA of the CDR3 is TGTGCCAGCAGCTTAATAATAGGAGCTAGCGGGGGGGCCGCAGATACGCAGTATTTT. The V call is TRBV7-2, the J call TRBJ2-3; 12 bases map to TRBD2. Germline CDR1 and CDR2: SGHTA and FQGNSA. CDR3 size: 19 residues. Unmatched junction bases numbered 13, after V lost 2 bases and J lost 4 bases.

This clonotype was observed many times. The chain has TRBV7-9 and TRBJ1-2; D is unclear. V lost 5 bases to trimming and J lost 4 bases, with 20 bases between them. There are 16 residues in the CDR3. Germline V gives CDR1 SEHNR, CDR2 FQNEAQ (reference sequence). The CDR3 is CASSPSTGSGAYGYTF. Here the CDR3 DNA reads TGTGCCAGCAGCCCTTCGACGGGCTCCGGAGCCTATGGCTACACCTTC.

Many counts were recorded for this clonotype. The rearrangement joins TRBV4-3 to TRBJ2-3; 9 nucleotides match TRBD2. The length of the CDR3 is 18 residues. The V gene end was trimmed by 0 bases and the J gene end by 2 bases; junction bases not matched to a gene: 9. Per the germline V gene, CDR1 is LGHNA and CDR2 is YSLEER. The CDR3 loop is CASSQDGTSGGTTDTQYF. The CDR3 DNA reads TGCGCCAGCAGCCAAGATGGTACCAGCGGGGGGACCACAGATACGCAGTATTTT.

This clonotype was seen ten or more times. V is TRBV7-8 and J is TRBJ1-4; 11 bases fit TRBD1. This CDR3 contains 15 residues. The J segment lost 7 bases and the V segment lost 4 bases, leaving 5 bases of the junction unmatched. The germline V gene encodes CDR1 SGHVS and CDR2 FQNEAQ. CDR3 sequence reads: CASSSAGTGGEKLFF. The CDR3 DNA follows: TGTGCCAGCAGCTCAGCCGGGACAGGGGGTGAAAAACTGTTTTTT.

In its sample, this clonotype was seen many times. The chain's CDR3 is CSVEDPGWTGELFF. As DNA, the CDR3 is TGCAGCGTTGAAGATCCAGGGTGGACCGGGGAGCTGTTTTTT. This rearrangement joins TRBV29-1 to TRBJ2-2; TRBD1 might be the D (5 bases). The CDR3 consists of 14 residues. The germline gives CDR1 SQVTM, CDR2 ANQGSEA. The V and J ends lost 0 bases and 5 bases respectively, with 10 bases between them.

This clonotype was observed many times. The chain couples TRBV28 to TRBJ2-7; D might be TRBD1 (6 bases). Germline CDR1 is MDHEN and CDR2 is SYDVKM. Trimming left V 4 bases short and J 3 bases short, with 16 bases between. The CDR3 is 15 residues long. The DNA of the CDR3 is TGTGCCAGCAGTTCCCCGGGGCGAGGGGGCTACGAGCAGTACTTC. Its protein is CASSSPGRGGYEQYF.

This clonotype was picked up many times. The V gene is TRBV5-1, the J gene TRBJ2-3; D is perhaps TRBD2 (6 bases). This CDR3 is 13 amino acids long. In germline, CDR1 is SGHRS, CDR2 YFSETQ. The ends were cut back, 2 bases at V and 6 bases at J, with 10 bases in the middle. For the CDR3, the DNA is TGCGCCAGCAGCTTCCCGGGGGAGGATACGCAGTATTTT. It is translated as CASSFPGEDTQYF.

This clonotype was seen many times. The CDR3 protein is CASSLQGYQPQHF. The DNA for the CDR3 is TGTGCCAGCAGCTTGCAAGGGTACCAGCCCCAGCATTTT. V gene TRBV5-6 combines with J gene TRBJ1-5; D remains unclear. In germline, CDR1 is SGHDT, CDR2 YYEEEE. The germline V and J ends were trimmed by 1 base and 7 bases, with 9 bases remaining between them. CDR3 size: 13 residues.